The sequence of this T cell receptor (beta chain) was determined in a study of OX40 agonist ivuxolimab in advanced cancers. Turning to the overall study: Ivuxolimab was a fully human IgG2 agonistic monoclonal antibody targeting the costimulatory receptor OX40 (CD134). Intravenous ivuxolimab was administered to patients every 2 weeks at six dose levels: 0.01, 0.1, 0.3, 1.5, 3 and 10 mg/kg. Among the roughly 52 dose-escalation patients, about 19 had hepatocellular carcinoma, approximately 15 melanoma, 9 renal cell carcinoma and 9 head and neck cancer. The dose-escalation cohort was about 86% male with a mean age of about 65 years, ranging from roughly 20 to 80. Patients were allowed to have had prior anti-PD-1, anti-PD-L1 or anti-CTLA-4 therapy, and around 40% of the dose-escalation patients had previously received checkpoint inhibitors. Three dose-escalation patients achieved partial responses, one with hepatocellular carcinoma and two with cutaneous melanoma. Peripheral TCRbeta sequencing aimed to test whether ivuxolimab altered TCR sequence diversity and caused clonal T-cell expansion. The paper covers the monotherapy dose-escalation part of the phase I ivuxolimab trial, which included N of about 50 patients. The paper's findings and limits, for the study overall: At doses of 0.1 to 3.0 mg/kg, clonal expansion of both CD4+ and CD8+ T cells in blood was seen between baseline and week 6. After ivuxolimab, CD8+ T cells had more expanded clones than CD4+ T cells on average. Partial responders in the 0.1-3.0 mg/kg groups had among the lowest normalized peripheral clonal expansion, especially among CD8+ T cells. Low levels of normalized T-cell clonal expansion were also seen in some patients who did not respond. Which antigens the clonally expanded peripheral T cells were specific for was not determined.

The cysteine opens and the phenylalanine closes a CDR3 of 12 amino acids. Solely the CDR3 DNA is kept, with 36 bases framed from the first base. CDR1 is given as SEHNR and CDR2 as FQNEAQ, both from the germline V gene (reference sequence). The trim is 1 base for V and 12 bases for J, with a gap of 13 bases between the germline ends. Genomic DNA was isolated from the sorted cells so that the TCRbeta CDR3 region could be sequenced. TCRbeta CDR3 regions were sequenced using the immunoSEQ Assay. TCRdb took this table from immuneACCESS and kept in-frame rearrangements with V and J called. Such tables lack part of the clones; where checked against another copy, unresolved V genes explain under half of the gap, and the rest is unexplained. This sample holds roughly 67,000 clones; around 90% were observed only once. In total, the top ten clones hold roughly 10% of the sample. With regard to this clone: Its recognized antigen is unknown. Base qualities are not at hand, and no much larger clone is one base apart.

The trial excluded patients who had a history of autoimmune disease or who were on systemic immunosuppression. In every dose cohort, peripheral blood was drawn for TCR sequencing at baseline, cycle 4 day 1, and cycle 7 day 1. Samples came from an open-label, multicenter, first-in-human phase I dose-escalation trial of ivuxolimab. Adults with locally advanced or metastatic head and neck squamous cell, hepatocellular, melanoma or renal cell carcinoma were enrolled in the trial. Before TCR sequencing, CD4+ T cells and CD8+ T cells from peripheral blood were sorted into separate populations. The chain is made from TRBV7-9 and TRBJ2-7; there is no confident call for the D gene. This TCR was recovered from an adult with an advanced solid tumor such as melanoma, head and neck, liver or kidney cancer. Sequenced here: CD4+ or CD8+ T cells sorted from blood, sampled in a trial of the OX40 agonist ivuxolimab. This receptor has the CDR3 CASSLGLQPLYF. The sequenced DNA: TGTGCCAGCAGCTTAGGACTTCAACCACTGTACTTC.